This entry concerns a single TCR beta chain. These data belong to a study of blood T cell repertoires in COVID-19. Some clones are missing from TCRdb's copy, which holds only in-frame ones; the method was immunoSEQ multiplex PCR. The table lists roughly 170,000 clones, under 85% of them singletons. This TCR was recovered from a middle-aged man who had recovered from COVID-19. Sequencing was performed on PBMCs or T cells enriched from blood (not recorded which).

The CDR3 DNA sequence: TGTGCCAGCAGGCTCTCTAGGAACACTGAAGCTTTCTTT. The encoded protein is CASRLSRNTEAFF. J is TRBJ1-1 and V is TRBV2, with D uncertain. Looked up from germline, CDR1 is SNHLY and CDR2 is FYNNEI. The CDR3 sequence is 13 residues long. V was trimmed by 6 bases and J by 1 base, leaving 9 bases between them.